This TCR beta chain was recovered during a study of cytomegalovirus exposure and HLA in healthy donors. The PCR had 60 Vbeta and 13 Jbeta primers. The data were produced by immunoSEQ multiplex PCR, yet TCRdb's version contains in-frame clones alone and is incomplete. The sample records more than 130,000 clones, about 80% being singletons. Worth noting for this clone: The antigen is undetermined.

Regarding the study as a whole: An Asian-associated ancestry cluster reportedly showed fewer N-insertions than the roughly 600-donor mean in a later analysis. No immune exposure information besides CMV serostatus was available. An analysis done earlier found most TCR beta V segments productive about 87% or about 30% of the time. An analysis that came later showed most CMV-associated TCR beta chains appearing HLA-restricted.

The sequenced sample was PBMCs. This receptor was obtained from a man aged 40-55 years in good health and CMV-seropositive.

DNA of the CDR3: TGTGCCAGCAGCCCACAACTAGCGGGGGGCCCCACAGATACGCAGTATTTT. Translation gives CASSPQLAGGPTDTQYF. This chain links TRBV7-8 with TRBJ2-3; 12 nucleotides match TRBD2. The V segment lost 5 bases and the J segment 2 bases; nucleotides outside the gene matches: 8. From germline, CDR1 is SGHVS and CDR2 FQNEAQ. The CDR3 totals 17 residues. The whole variable domain, remainder taken from reference TRBV7-8 and TRBJ2-3, is GAGVSQSPRYKVAKRGQDVALRCDPISGHVSLFWYQQALGQGPEFLTYFQNEAQLDKSGLPSDRFFAERPEGSVSTLKIQRTQQEDSAVYLCASSPQLAGGPTDTQYFGPGTRLTVL.